What follows are 4 T cell receptor beta chains derived from one specimen sequenced in a study of cytomegalovirus exposure and HLA in healthy donors. PCR used 60 Vbeta primers and 13 Jbeta primers. This table comes from immunoSEQ multiplex PCR, and its TCRdb copy is limited to in-frame clones, with some not included. The sample lists 120,000 or so clones; around 76% were seen once. Material: PBMCs. The receptors come from a man aged 55 to 69 in good health and CMV-seropositive.

This chain uses TRBV7-6 with TRBJ2-5, with TRBD2 identical over 8 bases. Looked up from germline, CDR1 is SGHVS and CDR2 is FNYEAQ. V lost 0 bases to trimming and J lost 6 bases; unmatched junction nucleotides: 12. The CDR3 is 17 residues long. DNA of the CDR3: TGTGCCAGCAGCTTAGCGAGGTCGCGGGGGGCGGGAAAGACCCAGTACTTC. Its translation is CASSLARSRGAGKTQYF.

V is TRBV6-5 and J is TRBJ1-6, with 9 bases matching TRBD1. This CDR3 is 15 amino acids long. V shed 8 bases, J shed 10 bases, and the junction held 12 bases outside the gene matches. CDR1 is MNHEY, CDR2 SVGAGI, per germline. CDR3 in amino acids: CASGLGGQGLSPLHF. The CDR3 DNA is TGTGCCAGCGGCCTTGGGGGACAGGGCTTATCACCCCTCCACTTT.

The rearrangement uses TRBV5-1 and TRBJ1-1, with 7 bases identical to TRBD1. CDR1 is SGHRS, CDR2 YFSETQ, per germline. The CDR3 totals 16 residues. V was clipped by 1 base and J by 0 bases; unmatched bases: 6. The CDR3 DNA sequence: TGCGCCAGCAGCTTGAGGACAGGCTCAATGAACACTGAAGCTTTCTTT. Translation: CASSLRTGSMNTEAFF.

The rearrangement links TRBV5-1 to TRBJ2-7; 7 bases align to TRBD1. There are 14 residues in the CDR3. Germline V gene sequence: CDR1 SGHRS, CDR2 YFSETQ. Germline trimming cut 5 bases from V and 0 bases from J; bases unmatched to any gene: 5. The CDR3 reads CASRTRDSSYEQYF. The CDR3 nucleotides are TGCGCCAGCAGGACCAGGGACAGCTCCTACGAGCAGTACTTC.